Listed below are T cell receptor beta chains from one sample, sequenced in a study of cytomegalovirus exposure and HLA in healthy donors. TCRdb keeps only in-frame clones here, not all; method: immunoSEQ multiplex PCR. The top ten hold around 1.6% of the sample, which has some 130,000 clones, around 63% seen once. The specimen sequenced was PBMCs. All receptors derive from a human donor in good health. Each CDR3 is given with its conserved first and last residue. The D gene is left open where the match is weak. Not every row has a clone size; where given, it reads once, few, many or a size class.

>TRBV5-4|few|TRBJ1-4|-|17
CASSRRLRDTNNEKLFF
TGTGCCAGCAGCCGGAGGTTAAGGGACACAAATAATGAAAAACTGTTTTTT
>TRBV19|few|TRBJ2-7|TRBD2|15
CASSPGLAGAYEQYF
TGTGCCAGTAGTCCAGGACTAGCGGGGGCCTACGAGCAGTACTTC
>TRBV2|-|TRBJ2-3|TRBD2|16
CASSGPGTTYTDTQYF
TGTGCCAGCAGTGGACCCGGGACTACTTACACAGATACGCAGTATTTT
>TRBV5-1|-|TRBJ2-3|TRBD2|17
CASNHLPGGGRTDTQYF
TGCGCCAGCAACCATCTTCCGGGGGGGGGCCGGACAGATACGCAGTATTTT
>TRBV28|-|TRBJ1-2|-|13
CASSLGLNYGYTF
TGTGCCAGCAGTTTAGGGCTGAATTATGGCTACACCTTC
>TRBV13|-|TRBJ2-7|TRBD1|16
CASSSPEGQGRYEQYF
TGTGCCAGCAGCTCCCCGGAGGGACAGGGGAGGTACGAGCAGTACTTC
>TRBV6-1|-|TRBJ2-2|TRBD2|15
CATGLAVTNTGELFF
TGTGCCACCGGACTAGCGGTAACGAACACCGGGGAGCTGTTTTTT
>TRBV28|-|TRBJ2-2|-|14
CASSSGTKTGELFF
TGTGCCAGCAGTTCCGGGACAAAGACCGGGGAGCTGTTTTTT
>TRBV7-9|-|TRBJ2-1|-|13
CASSLGGINEQFF
TGTGCCAGCAGCCTGGGAGGAATCAATGAGCAGTTCTTC
>TRBV6-5|few|TRBJ1-5|-|13
CASRSAGHQPQHF
TGTGCCAGCAGGTCCGCGGGGCATCAGCCCCAGCATTTT
>TRBV28|-|TRBJ2-4|TRBD2|15
CASSSLAGGQNIQYF
TGTGCCAGCAGTTCGCTAGCGGGAGGCCAAAACATTCAGTACTTC
>TRBV2|-|TRBJ1-2|-|13
CASSPQVVYGYTF
TGTGCCAGCAGTCCCCAGGTCGTCTATGGCTACACCTTC
>TRBV19|-|TRBJ1-5|TRBD1|15
CASSKRTGGNQPQHF
TGTGCCAGTAGTAAACGGACAGGAGGGAATCAGCCCCAGCATTTT
>TRBV18|-|TRBJ2-1|-|14
CASSPKGAGNEQFF
TGTGCCAGCTCACCGAAAGGAGCGGGCAATGAGCAGTTCTTC
>TRBV28|-|TRBJ1-5|-|15
CASRRTGRVEQPQHF
TGTGCCAGCAGACGTACAGGGAGGGTGGAGCAGCCCCAGCATTTT
>TRBV5-6|few|TRBJ2-7|-|12
CASSRTDYEQYF
TGTGCCAGCAGCAGGACAGACTACGAGCAGTACTTC
>TRBV11-3|-|TRBJ2-1|TRBD2|14
CASSYGTSLGEQFF
TGTGCCAGCAGCTACGGGACTAGTTTAGGCGAGCAGTTCTTC
>TRBV19|few|TRBJ2-1|TRBD1|16
CASNPPRGQGENEQFF
TGTGCCAGTAACCCACCCCGAGGACAGGGTGAAAATGAGCAGTTCTTC
>TRBV28|-|TRBJ2-5|-|15
CASTPLSGVGETQYF
TGTGCCAGCACTCCGCTTTCAGGGGTTGGGGAGACCCAGTACTTC
>TRBV6-5|-|TRBJ2-7|-|12
CAVRVSPYEQYF
TGTGCCGTCAGGGTTTCTCCCTACGAGCAGTACTTC
>TRBV29-1|-|TRBJ1-2|TRBD1|12
CSVLTGDNGYTF
TGCAGCGTCCTGACAGGGGATAATGGCTACACCTTC
>TRBV20-1|-|TRBJ2-5|-|11
CSAWGRETQYF
TGCAGTGCCTGGGGGCGGGAGACCCAGTACTTC
>TRBV7-8|once|TRBJ2-1|-|14
CASSIDRSYNEQFF
TGTGCCAGCAGCATCGACAGGTCCTACAATGAGCAGTTCTTC
>TRBV5-6|-|TRBJ1-2|TRBD1|14
CASIFGTESYGYTF
TGTGCCAGTATTTTCGGGACAGAAAGCTATGGCTACACCTTC
>TRBV5-1|-|TRBJ2-3|TRBD2|15
CASSSWTSGTDTQYF
TGCGCCAGCAGCTCGTGGACTAGCGGCACAGATACGCAGTATTTT
>TRBV9|few|TRBJ2-1|TRBD2|15
CASSATSGSYNEQFF
TGTGCCAGCAGCGCCACTAGCGGCTCCTACAATGAGCAGTTCTTC
>TRBV7-2|-|TRBJ2-7|-|14
CASSSTGRLYEQYF
TGTGCCAGCAGCTCTACCGGGAGACTCTACGAGCAGTACTTC
>TRBV2|-|TRBJ2-7|-|14
CASSGGTPTYEQYF
TGTGCCAGCAGTGGGGGGACACCTACCTACGAGCAGTACTTC
>TRBV6-5|few|TRBJ1-2|-|14
CASSSALTNYGYTF
TGTGCCAGCAGTTCCGCGCTTACTAACTATGGCTACACCTTC
>TRBV10-3|-|TRBJ2-7|TRBD2|16
CAISGTSGRRPIQQYF
TGTGCCATCAGTGGGACTAGCGGGAGGAGGCCGATACAGCAGTACTTC
>TRBV6-5|-|TRBJ2-5|TRBD2|14
CASTPGLAAETQYF
TGTGCCAGCACCCCGGGACTAGCGGCAGAGACCCAGTACTTC
>TRBV7-2|few|TRBJ2-7|TRBD1|14
CASSLRQGSYEQYF
TGTGCCAGCAGCCTACGACAGGGATCCTACGAGCAGTACTTC
>TRBV5-1|-|TRBJ2-3|TRBD2|14
CASSLGTRADTQYF
TGCGCCAGCAGCTTAGGGACTAGGGCAGATACGCAGTATTTT
>TRBV4-3|-|TRBJ1-4|TRBD1|15
CASSQTGTGWEKLFF
TGCGCCAGCAGCCAAACCGGGACAGGGTGGGAAAAACTGTTTTTT
>TRBV11-3|once|TRBJ2-1|TRBD2|13
CASSFFGRNEQFF
TGTGCCAGCAGCTTTTTCGGGAGGAATGAGCAGTTCTTC
>TRBV11-1|-|TRBJ2-5|TRBD1|15
CASSWDRGTQETQYF
TGTGCCAGCAGCTGGGACAGGGGGACCCAAGAGACCCAGTACTTC
>TRBV10-1|-|TRBJ2-5|TRBD2|15
CASSDTSGSGETQYF
TGCGCCAGCAGTGATACTAGCGGGAGTGGAGAGACCCAGTACTTC
>TRBV15|-|TRBJ2-5|-|14
CATSRELMAETQYF
TGTGCCACCAGCAGAGAGTTAATGGCAGAGACCCAGTACTTC
>TRBV7-9|few|TRBJ2-1|TRBD1|15
CASSSPGQGQNEQFF
TGTGCCAGCAGCTCCCCGGGACAGGGTCAGAACGAGCAGTTCTTC
>TRBV9|-|TRBJ2-7|TRBD2|15
CASSVGTSAAWEQYF
TGTGCCAGCAGCGTAGGGACTAGCGCAGCATGGGAGCAGTACTTC
>TRBV18|-|TRBJ2-5|TRBD2|17
CASSPLASGRSRETQYF
TGTGCCAGCTCACCGTTGGCTAGCGGGAGATCGCGAGAGACCCAGTACTTC
>TRBV28|-|TRBJ2-3|-|12
CASSLSTDTQYF
TGTGCCAGCAGTCTGAGCACAGATACGCAGTATTTT
>TRBV9|-|TRBJ2-2|-|19
CASSVAGRWGGSNTGELFF
TGTGCCAGCAGCGTAGCGGGAAGGTGGGGGGGCTCGAACACCGGGGAGCTGTTTTTT